The rows below give T cell receptor beta chains drawn from one sample of a study of shared clonotypes between healthy human individuals. The data were produced by immunoSEQ multiplex PCR, yet TCRdb's version contains in-frame clones alone and is incomplete. The data show over a million clones, around 97% seen once. The sample was naive CD4+ T cells sorted from blood. The receptors stem from a man under 40 in good health. Both conserved end residues are part of each CDR3.

TRBJ2-7,TRBV6-5,CASSKLAGAVEQYF
TRBJ2-4,TRBV5-8,CASSRRLLAKNIQYF
TRBJ2-5,TRBV4-2,CASSQAGQGGGETQYF
TRBJ2-1,TRBV7-8,CASSITGLAGVDNEQFF
TRBJ2-1,TRBV29-1,CSVRLADEQFF
TRBJ1-3,TRBV28,CASSLRVRNTIYF
TRBJ2-7,TRBV19,CASSIVGARMSYEQYF
TRBJ1-3,TRBV28,CASLEGVGNTIYF
TRBJ2-2,TRBV5-1,CASSQTPNTGELFF
TRBJ1-1,TRBV27,CASSVMHPDAFF
TRBJ2-1,TRBV2,CASSNPSSYNEQFF
TRBJ2-3,TRBV18,CASSPTSGRSDTQYF
TRBJ1-2,TRBV5-4,CASHLGRGARVDYGYTF
TRBJ2-1,TRBV27,CASRIAGGGNNEQFF
TRBJ2-5,TRBV9,CASSDRTSGRARETQYF
TRBJ2-5,TRBV5-1,CASSLVAGGGFQETQYF
TRBJ2-1,TRBV11-2,CASSLALRGGNEQFF
TRBJ2-1,TRBV2,CASMRVAGSYNEQFF
TRBJ2-3,TRBV10-1,CASSEPGAADTQYF
TRBJ1-2,TRBV6-1,CASTAGTQSYGYTF